The 2 T cell receptor beta chains presented below share a single source sample, sequenced in a study of blood T cell repertoires in COVID-19. TCRdb keeps only in-frame clones here, not all; method: immunoSEQ multiplex PCR. The sample shows roughly 180,000 clones, 94% of them seen only once. What was sequenced was peripheral blood. These receptors were taken from a man aged 25-45 years with COVID-19, enrolled during active disease.

The chain recombines TRBV19 with TRBJ1-2; D unresolved. The ends were cut back, 7 bases at V and 0 bases at J, with 12 bases in the middle. The CDR3 spans 14 residues. Germline assignment: CDR1 LNHDA and CDR2 SQIVND (reference sequence). As DNA, the CDR3 is TGTGCCAGTACCCCCCGGTCGGCTAACTATGGCTACACCTTC. This codes for CASTPRSANYGYTF.

J is TRBJ2-1 and V is TRBV5-4; the D gene is possibly TRBD2 (5 bases). This CDR3 is 12 amino acids long. CDR1 and CDR2 (germline): SGHNT, YYREEE (reference sequence). V dropped 3 bases and J dropped 8 bases, with 9 bases sitting between them. The CDR3 DNA reads as TGTGCCAGCAGCTCCACTAGTGATGAGCAGTTCTTC. As protein: CASSSTSDEQFF.